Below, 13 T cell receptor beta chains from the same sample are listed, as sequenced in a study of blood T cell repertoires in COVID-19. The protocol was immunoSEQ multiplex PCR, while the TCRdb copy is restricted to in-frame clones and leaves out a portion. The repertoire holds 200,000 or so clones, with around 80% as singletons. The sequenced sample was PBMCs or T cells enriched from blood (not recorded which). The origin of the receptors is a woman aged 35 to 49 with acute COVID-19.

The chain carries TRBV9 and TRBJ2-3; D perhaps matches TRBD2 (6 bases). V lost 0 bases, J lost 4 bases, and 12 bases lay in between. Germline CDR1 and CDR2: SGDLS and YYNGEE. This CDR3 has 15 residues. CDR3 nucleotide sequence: TGTGCCAGCAGCGTAGGGGGGGTAGCTGCAGATACGCAGTATTTT. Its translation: CASSVGGVAADTQYF.

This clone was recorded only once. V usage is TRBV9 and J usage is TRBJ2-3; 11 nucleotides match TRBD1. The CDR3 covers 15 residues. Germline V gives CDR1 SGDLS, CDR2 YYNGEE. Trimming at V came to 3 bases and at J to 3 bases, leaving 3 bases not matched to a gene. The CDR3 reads CASSAGQGGTDTQYF. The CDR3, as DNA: TGTGCCAGCAGCGCGGGACAGGGGGGAACAGATACGCAGTATTTT.

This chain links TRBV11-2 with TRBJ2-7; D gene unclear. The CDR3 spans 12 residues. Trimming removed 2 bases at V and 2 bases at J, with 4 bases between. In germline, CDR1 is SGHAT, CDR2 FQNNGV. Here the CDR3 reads CASSLTTYEQYF. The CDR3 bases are TGTGCCAGCAGCTTAACAACCTACGAGCAGTACTTC.

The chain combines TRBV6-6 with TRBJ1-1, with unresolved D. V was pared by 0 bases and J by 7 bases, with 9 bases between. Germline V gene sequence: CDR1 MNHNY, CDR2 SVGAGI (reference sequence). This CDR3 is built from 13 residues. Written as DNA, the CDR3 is TGTGCCAGCAGTTACTCGAATATCGGTGAAGCTTTCTTT. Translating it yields CASSYSNIGEAFF.

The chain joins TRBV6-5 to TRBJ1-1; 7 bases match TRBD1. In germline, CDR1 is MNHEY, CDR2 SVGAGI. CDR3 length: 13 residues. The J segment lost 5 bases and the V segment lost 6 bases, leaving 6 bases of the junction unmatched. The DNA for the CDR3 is TGTGCCAGCAGCCGACAGGGATTTACTGAAGCTTTCTTT. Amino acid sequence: CASSRQGFTEAFF.

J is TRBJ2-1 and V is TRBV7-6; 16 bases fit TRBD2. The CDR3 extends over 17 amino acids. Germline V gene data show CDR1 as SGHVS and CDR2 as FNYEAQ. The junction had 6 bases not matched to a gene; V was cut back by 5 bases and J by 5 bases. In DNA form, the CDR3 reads TGTGCCAGCAGCCCGGGACTAGCGGGGGGGACAAACAATGAGCAGTTCTTC. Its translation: CASSPGLAGGTNNEQFF.

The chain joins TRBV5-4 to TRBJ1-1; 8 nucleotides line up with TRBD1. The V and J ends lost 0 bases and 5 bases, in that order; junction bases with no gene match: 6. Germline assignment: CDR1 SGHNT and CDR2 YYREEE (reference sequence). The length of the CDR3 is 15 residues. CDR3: CASSLAQGARTEAFF. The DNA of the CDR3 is TGTGCCAGCAGCTTGGCCCAGGGGGCAAGGACTGAAGCTTTCTTT.

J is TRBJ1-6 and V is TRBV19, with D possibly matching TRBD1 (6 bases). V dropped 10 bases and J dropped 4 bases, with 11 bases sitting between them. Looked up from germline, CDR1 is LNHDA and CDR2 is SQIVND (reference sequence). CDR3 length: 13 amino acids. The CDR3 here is CATTGQYNSPLHF. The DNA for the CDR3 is TGTGCCACCACTGGACAGTATAATTCACCCCTCCACTTT.

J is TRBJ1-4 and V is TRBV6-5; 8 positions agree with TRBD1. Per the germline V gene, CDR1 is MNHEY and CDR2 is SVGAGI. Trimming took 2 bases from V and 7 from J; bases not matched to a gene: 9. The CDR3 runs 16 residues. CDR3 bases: TGTGCCAGCAGTTACCCTCAGACAGGGGTTAGTGAAAAACTGTTTTTT. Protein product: CASSYPQTGVSEKLFF.

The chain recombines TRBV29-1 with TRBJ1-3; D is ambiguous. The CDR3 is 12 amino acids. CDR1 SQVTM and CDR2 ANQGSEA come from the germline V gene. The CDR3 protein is CGILMEGNTIYF. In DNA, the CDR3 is TGCGGAATACTAATGGAGGGAAACACCATATATTTT.

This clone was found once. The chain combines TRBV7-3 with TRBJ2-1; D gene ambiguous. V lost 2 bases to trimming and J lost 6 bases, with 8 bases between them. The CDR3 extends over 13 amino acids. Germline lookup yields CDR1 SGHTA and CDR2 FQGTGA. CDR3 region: CASSLFASNEQFF. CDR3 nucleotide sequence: TGTGCCAGCAGCTTATTTGCCAGCAATGAGCAGTTCTTC.

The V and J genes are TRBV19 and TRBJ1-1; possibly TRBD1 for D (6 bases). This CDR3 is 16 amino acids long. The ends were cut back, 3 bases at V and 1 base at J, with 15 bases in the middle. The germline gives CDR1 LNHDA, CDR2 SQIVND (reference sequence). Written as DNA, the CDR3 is TGTGCCAGTAGTATTTTGTCTCAGGGGTGGAACACTGAAGCTTTCTTT. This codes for CASSILSQGWNTEAFF.

The CDR3, as DNA: TGTGCCAGCAGCTCCCGGACTAGCGGGAGGATATATGAGCAGTTCTTC. Its translation: CASSSRTSGRIYEQFF. The chain joins TRBV7-2 to TRBJ2-1; 14 bases agree with TRBD2. Germline CDR1 and CDR2: SGHTA and FQGNSA. The CDR3 totals 16 residues. The V segment lost 4 bases and the J segment 8 bases; nucleotides outside the gene matches: 7. Drawing the rest from reference TRBV7-2 and TRBJ2-1, the complete variable domain is GAGVSQSPSNKVTEKGKDVELRCDPISGHTALYWYRQSLGQGLEFLIYFQGNSAPDKSGLPSDRFSAERTGGSVSTLTIQRTQQEDSAVYLCASSSRTSGRIYEQFFGPGTRLTVL.